Below are 30 T cell receptor beta chains sequenced from a single sample in a study of blood T cell repertoires in COVID-19. Generated by immunoSEQ multiplex PCR, the TCRdb table keeps only in-frame clones and is missing some. This sample has 20,000 to 25,000 clones, with approximately 90% found just once. Sequences were obtained from peripheral blood. Receptors originate from a human donor with active COVID-19. The donor label of this sample is uncertain.

With regard to this clone: Germline is not matched at one junction end, which may reflect a read error. V gene TRBV11-3 combines with J gene TRBJ1-3; D is undetermined. The CDR3 contains 16 residues. The germline CDR1 and CDR2 sequences are SGHNT and YENEEA. CDR3 nucleotide sequence: TGTGCCAGCAGTTTAGGCGCCAGGCTGTCTGGAAACACCATATATTTT. It yields the protein CASSLGARLSGNTIYF.

The chain recombines TRBV10-3 with TRBJ1-1; D possibly corresponds to TRBD1 (6 bases). The CDR3 is 13 amino acids. V was trimmed by 6 bases and J by 4 bases, leaving 12 bases between them. CDR1 is ENHRY, CDR2 SYGVKD, per germline. CDR3 DNA: TGTGCCATCAGCACAGGGATTGTCACTGAAGCTTTCTTT. It specifies CAISTGIVTEAFF.

This clone was seen just once. J is TRBJ2-2 and V is TRBV5-1, with TRBD1 identical over 7 bases. The V gene end was trimmed by 3 bases and the J gene end by 1 base; junction bases not matched to a gene: 3. Per germline, CDR1 SGHRS and CDR2 YFSETQ. The CDR3 has 15 residues. DNA of the CDR3: TGCGCCAGCAGCTACAGACAGGGGAACACCGGGGAGCTGTTTTTT. This codes for CASSYRQGNTGELFF. The whole variable domain, filled in from reference TRBV5-1 and TRBJ2-2, reads KAGVTQTPRYLIKTRGQQVTLSCSPISGHRSVSWYQQTPGQGLQFLFEYFSETQRNKGNFPGRFSGRQFSNSRSEMNVSTLELGDSALYLCASSYRQGNTGELFFGEGSRLTVL.

This chain connects TRBV20-1 to TRBJ2-1; 12 nucleotides line up with TRBD2. The CDR3 is made up of 15 amino acids. Per the germline V gene, CDR1 is DFQATT and CDR2 is SNEGSKA (reference sequence). V dropped 3 bases and J dropped 6; count of bases not matched to a gene: 6. The CDR3 loop is CSASLAGGPFNEQFF. The CDR3 region has the DNA TGCAGTGCTAGTCTAGCGGGGGGGCCTTTCAATGAGCAGTTCTTC.

The genes are TRBV5-1 and TRBJ2-7, with TRBD2 matching over 8 bases. The CDR3 consists of 15 residues. V lost 0 bases and J lost 3; bases outside the gene matches: 5. Germline V gene data show CDR1 as SGHRS and CDR2 as YFSETQ. CDR3 sequence (DNA): TGCGCCAGCAGCTTGGAAACCAGCGGGGGCTACGAGCAGTACTTC. Residues: CASSLETSGGYEQYF.

The V call is TRBV6-5, the J call TRBJ1-6, with TRBD1 identical over 11 bases. CDR3 size: 15 residues. V dropped 2 bases and J dropped 9; count of bases not matched to a gene: 3. The germline CDR1 and CDR2 sequences are MNHEY and SVGAGI. CDR3 loop: CASSYVGTGGSPLHF. DNA for the CDR3: TGTGCCAGCAGTTACGTCGGGACAGGGGGTTCACCCCTCCACTTT.

The chain is built from TRBV5-4 and TRBJ1-2; 10 positions agree with TRBD1. The CDR3 extends over 15 amino acids. Trimming removed 4 bases from V and 5 bases from J; junction bases left unmatched: 8. The germline V gene encodes CDR1 SGHNT and CDR2 YYREEE (reference sequence). The chain's CDR3 is CASSPGTGVRYGYTF. The DNA for the CDR3 is TGTGCCAGCAGCCCCGGGACAGGGGTTCGGTATGGCTACACCTTC.

The chain has TRBV24-1 and TRBJ1-2; 8 nucleotides match TRBD1. This CDR3 has 15 amino acids. With 8 bases clipped from V and 3 bases from J, the junction kept 10 bases outside the gene matches. Germline CDR1 is KGHDR and CDR2 is SFDVKD. CDR3 DNA sequence: TGTGCCACCACCCTAGGGGACAGGTGGGACTATGGCTACACCTTC. This translates into CATTLGDRWDYGYTF.

The chain joins TRBV4-3 to TRBJ2-3; a weak D match, TRBD1 (6 bases). CDR3 length equals 19 residues. Trimming removed 0 bases from V and 3 bases from J, with 22 bases in between. Germline lookup yields CDR1 LGHNA and CDR2 YSLEER. CDR3 coding DNA: TGCGCCAGCAGCCAAGATCTTTTCGGGGACACCTTGGGGACAGATACGCAGTATTTT. This encodes CASSQDLFGDTLGTDTQYF.

The chain carries TRBV30 and TRBJ1-1; D unresolved. Trimming pared 0 bases from V and 0 bases from J, leaving 11 bases between. The CDR3 is made up of 15 amino acids. The germline V gene has CDR1 GTSNPN and CDR2 SVGIG (reference sequence). CDR3: CAWSVLGIMNTEAFF. The CDR3, as DNA: TGTGCCTGGAGTGTACTAGGCATCATGAACACTGAAGCTTTCTTT.

The V gene is TRBV6-1, the J gene TRBJ1-1; TRBD1 is a possible D gene (5 bases). Germline CDR1 is MNHNS and CDR2 is SASEGT. V lost 2 bases and J lost 0, with 10 bases in between. This CDR3 spans 15 amino acids. The CDR3 loop is CASSELSGMNTEAFF. DNA for the CDR3: TGTGCCAGCAGTGAATTGTCAGGGATGAACACTGAAGCTTTCTTT.

The CDR3 nucleotides read TGTGCCAGCAGCCAAGATCGAAGGGGGCGACCCACAGATACGCAGTATTTT. It codes for CASSQDRRGRPTDTQYF. The chain has TRBV4-2 and TRBJ2-3, with 7 bases matching TRBD1. The V gene end was trimmed by 0 bases and the J gene end by 2 bases; junction bases not matched to a gene: 8. Germline CDR1 and CDR2: LGHNA and YNFKEQ. The CDR3 is 17 residues long.

V is TRBV24-1 and J is TRBJ2-1; 11 positions match TRBD2. J was trimmed by 7 bases and V by 2 bases; bases with no gene match: 9. The germline V gene has CDR1 KGHDR and CDR2 SFDVKD. CDR3 size: 17 residues. DNA for the CDR3: TGTGCCACCAGTGATTCAAGGTCTAGCGGGAGGCCAAATGAGCAGTTCTTC. Encoded protein: CATSDSRSSGRPNEQFF.

The chain couples TRBV15 to TRBJ2-1, with D perhaps matching TRBD1 (5 bases). The CDR3 is 17 amino acids. Trimming took 3 bases from V and 0 from J, leaving 15 bases between them. The germline CDR1 and CDR2 sequences are LNHNV and YYDKDF (reference sequence). CDR3 amino acids: CATSRRGDRSSYNEQFF. The CDR3 DNA reads TGTGCCACCAGCAGGAGAGGAGACAGAAGCTCCTACAATGAGCAGTTCTTC.

The chain joins TRBV11-2 to TRBJ2-3; D perhaps matches TRBD1 (6 bases). The CDR3 extends over 14 amino acids. Trimming left V 6 bases short and J 2 bases short, with 12 bases between. CDR1 and CDR2 (germline): SGHAT, FQNNGV. The CDR3 loop reads CASSPRGTTDTQYF. DNA for the CDR3: TGTGCCAGCAGTCCGAGGGGGACCACAGATACGCAGTATTTT.

The CDR3 sequence: CASSGQGPPYEQYF. For the CDR3, the DNA is TGTGCCAGCAGTGGACAGGGACCTCCCTACGAGCAGTACTTC. The rearrangement uses TRBV28 and TRBJ2-7; 8 positions match TRBD1. The CDR3 contains 14 residues. In germline, CDR1 is MDHEN, CDR2 SYDVKM. V was pared by 5 bases and J by 2 bases, with 5 bases of the junction left unmatched. Full variable domain (remainder filled in from reference TRBV28 and TRBJ2-7): DVKVTQSSRYLVKRTGEKVFLECVQDMDHENMFWYRQDPGLGLRLIYFSYDVKMKEKGDIPEGYSVSREKKERFSLILESASTNQTSMYLCASSGQGPPYEQYFGPGTRLTVT.

This chain links TRBV5-1 with TRBJ2-7; 9 bases line up with TRBD1. CDR1 is SGHRS and CDR2 is YFSETQ in the germline V gene. This CDR3 spans 14 amino acids. V was pared by 2 bases and J by 2 bases, with 2 bases of the junction left unmatched. The CDR3 protein is CASSLGTGPYEQYF. The CDR3 nucleotides are TGCGCCAGCAGCTTAGGGACAGGGCCCTACGAGCAGTACTTC. Full variable domain (remainder filled in from reference TRBV5-1 and TRBJ2-7): KAGVTQTPRYLIKTRGQQVTLSCSPISGHRSVSWYQQTPGQGLQFLFEYFSETQRNKGNFPGRFSGRQFSNSRSEMNVSTLELGDSALYLCASSLGTGPYEQYFGPGTRLTVT.

The chain couples TRBV19 to TRBJ1-5; 8 bases match TRBD1. This CDR3 spans 16 amino acids. The germline V gene has CDR1 LNHDA and CDR2 SQIVND (reference sequence). The V and J ends lost 2 bases and 5 bases, in that order; junction bases with no gene match: 8. The CDR3 DNA reads as TGTGCCAGTAGTATATCGCCAGGGGGCCGGCATCAGCCCCAGCATTTT. Translated, it gives CASSISPGGRHQPQHF.

This clone was seen more than once but under ten times. The CDR3 region is CGPNDAVYYGYTF. DNA for the CDR3: TGTGGCCCTAATGACGCGGTCTACTATGGCTACACCTTC. The J gene is TRBJ1-2, the V gene TRBV18; no clear D gene. Looked up from germline, CDR1 is KGHSH and CDR2 is LQKENI. The CDR3 consists of 13 residues.

The gene calls are TRBV6-5 and TRBJ2-5; D gene uncertain. The germline gives CDR1 MNHEY, CDR2 SVGAGI. The V gene lost 3 bases and the J gene lost 2 bases, with 13 bases spanning the gap. The CDR3 runs to 15 residues. CDR3 in DNA: TGTGCCAGCAGTTATGCGGTAAATCAACAAGAGACCCAGTACTTC. It encodes CASSYAVNQQETQYF.

This clone was seen a handful of times. The J gene is TRBJ2-7, the V gene TRBV27, with 9 positions matching TRBD1. The CDR3 is made up of 14 amino acids. V dropped 10 bases and J dropped 2; count of bases not matched to a gene: 9. Germline CDR1 and CDR2: MNHEY and SMNVEV (reference sequence). The CDR3 loop is CATAQGQGTYEQYF. CDR3 bases: TGTGCCACCGCCCAGGGACAGGGAACCTACGAGCAGTACTTC.

Only one count was recorded for this clone. The chain's CDR3 is CASSHLTGDTEAFF. CDR3 sequence (DNA): TGTGCCAGCAGCCACCTCACAGGGGACACTGAAGCTTTCTTT. The chain links TRBV3-1 (or the pseudogene TRBV3-2) to TRBJ1-1; 7 bases fit TRBD1. The CDR3 runs 14 residues. The V gene end was trimmed by 3 bases and the J gene end by 3 bases; junction bases not matched to a gene: 4. Germline lookup yields CDR1 LGHDT and CDR2 YNNKEL (reference sequence).

The J gene is TRBJ2-7, the V gene TRBV29-1; weak D call: TRBD1 (5 bases). CDR3 size: 13 residues. V was cut by 7 bases and J by 5 bases, with 18 bases left in between. Germline loops: CDR1 SQVTM, CDR2 ANQGSEA. CDR3 sequence: CSGVGQGSHEQYF. The CDR3 nucleotides are TGCAGCGGCGTCGGGCAGGGATCCCACGAGCAGTACTTC.

The chain is built from TRBV20-1 and TRBJ1-6; D may be TRBD1 (5 bases). Germline CDR1 DFQATT, CDR2 SNEGSKA (reference sequence). This CDR3 has 13 residues. Trimming removed 3 bases at V and 9 bases at J, with 12 bases between. Here the CDR3 DNA reads TGCAGTGCTAGTGGCAGGGTAGGTTCACCCCTCCACTTT. It specifies CSASGRVGSPLHF.

This clone occurred a few times. The chain employs TRBV6-6 and TRBJ1-6; D possibly corresponds to TRBD1 (6 bases). This CDR3 spans 18 amino acids. V shed 5 bases and J shed 1 base, with 18 bases lying between them. Germline CDR1 reads MNHNY; CDR2 reads SVGAGI (reference sequence). DNA of the CDR3: TGTGCCAGCAGTCATACAGGGAGCCGAAGGTCCTATAATTCACCCCTCCACTTT. Its translation is CASSHTGSRRSYNSPLHF.

The chain combines TRBV5-1 with TRBJ1-2, with TRBD1 matching over 7 bases. The CDR3 extends over 14 amino acids. The germline V gene encodes CDR1 SGHRS and CDR2 YFSETQ. J lost 4 bases, V lost 3 bases, and 6 bases had no gene match. DNA of the CDR3: TGCGCCAGCAGCTGGACAACAGGGGTCTATGGCTACACCTTC. As protein: CASSWTTGVYGYTF.

Notes on this clone: A read error may account for a junction end that differs from germline. The chain uses TRBV7-7 and TRBJ1-4, with 10 nucleotides matching TRBD1. In germline, CDR1 is SSHAT, CDR2 FNYEAQ (reference sequence). The CDR3 sequence is 15 residues long. CDR3 sequence (DNA): TGTGCTAGCAGCCCCTCGGACAGGGGGGATGAAAAACTGTTTTTT. Amino acid sequence: CASSPSDRGDEKLFF.

V gene TRBV5-8 combines with J gene TRBJ2-2; D not resolved. This CDR3 is built from 13 residues. V lost 7 bases to trimming and J lost 1 base, with 8 bases between them. Germline V CDR1 and CDR2: SGHTS, YDEGEE. CDR3 sequence reads: CASRWRNTGELFF. The CDR3 region has the DNA TGTGCCAGCCGTTGGAGGAACACCGGGGAGCTGTTTTTT. The full variable domain, rest sourced from reference TRBV5-8 and TRBJ2-2, is EAGVTQSPTHLIKTRGQQATLRCSPISGHTSVYWYQQALGLGLQFLLWYDEGEERNRGNFPPRFSGRQFPNYSSELNVNALELEDSALYLCASRWRNTGELFFGEGSRLTVL.

V and J are TRBV7-6 and TRBJ2-7; TRBD1 matches at 9 bases. The CDR3 covers 16 residues. V shed 5 bases, J shed 1 base, and the junction held 9 bases outside the gene matches. The V gene's germline CDR1 is SGHVS and CDR2 FNYEAQ. The CDR3 loop is CASSEGTGRSSYEQYF. CDR3 in DNA: TGTGCCAGCAGCGAAGGGACAGGGAGGAGTTCCTACGAGCAGTACTTC. Drawing the rest from reference TRBV7-6 and TRBJ2-7, the complete variable domain is GAGVSQSPRYKVTKRGQDVALRCDPISGHVSLYWYRQALGQGPEFLTYFNYEAQQDKSGLPNDRFSAERPEGSISTLTIQRTEQRDSAMYRCASSEGTGRSSYEQYFGPGTRLTVT.

This chain links TRBV2 with TRBJ2-3; 7 bases fit TRBD2. The CDR3 length is 13 residues. The trim removed 11 bases at V and 2 bases at J, leaving 7 bases unmatched. The germline V gene encodes CDR1 SNHLY and CDR2 FYNNEI. This chain's CDR3 is CAGGGPFTDTQYF. CDR3 coding DNA: TGTGCCGGGGGGGGTCCCTTCACAGATACGCAGTATTTT.